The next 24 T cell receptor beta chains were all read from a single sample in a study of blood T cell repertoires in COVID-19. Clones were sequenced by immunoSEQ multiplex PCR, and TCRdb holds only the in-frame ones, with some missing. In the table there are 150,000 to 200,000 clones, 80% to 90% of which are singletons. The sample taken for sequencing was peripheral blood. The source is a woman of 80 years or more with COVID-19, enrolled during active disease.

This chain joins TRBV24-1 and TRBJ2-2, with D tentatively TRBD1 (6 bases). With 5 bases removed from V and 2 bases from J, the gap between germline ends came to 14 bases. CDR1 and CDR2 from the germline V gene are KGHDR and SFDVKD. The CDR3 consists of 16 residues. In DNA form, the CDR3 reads TGTGCCACCAGTGCCACCGGGACACCAAACACCGGGGAGCTGTTTTTT. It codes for CATSATGTPNTGELFF.

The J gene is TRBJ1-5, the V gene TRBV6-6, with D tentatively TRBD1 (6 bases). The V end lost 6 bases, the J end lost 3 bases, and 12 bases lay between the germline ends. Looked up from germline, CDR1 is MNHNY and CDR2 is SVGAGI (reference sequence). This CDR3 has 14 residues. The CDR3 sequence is CASSPGQFNQPQHF. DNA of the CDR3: TGTGCCAGCAGCCCTGGACAGTTCAATCAGCCCCAGCATTTT.

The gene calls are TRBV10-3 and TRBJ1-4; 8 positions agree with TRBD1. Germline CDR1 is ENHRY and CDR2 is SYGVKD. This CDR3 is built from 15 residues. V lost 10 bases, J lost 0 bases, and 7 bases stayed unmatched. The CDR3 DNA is TGTGCCAGCGGGACAGGACGAACAACTAATGAAAAACTGTTTTTT. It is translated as CASGTGRTTNEKLFF.

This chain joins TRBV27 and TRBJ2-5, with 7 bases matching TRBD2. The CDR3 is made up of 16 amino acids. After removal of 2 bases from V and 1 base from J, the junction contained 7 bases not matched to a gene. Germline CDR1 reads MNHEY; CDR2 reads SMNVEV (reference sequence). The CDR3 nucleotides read TGTGCCAGCAGTTTAAGGGCTAGCGGCATCCAAGAGACCCAGTACTTC. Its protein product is CASSLRASGIQETQYF.

Here the CDR3 DNA reads TGTGCCATCAGTGAGGTCGTGACAGGGGGCTACTACGAGCAGTACTTC. As protein: CAISEVVTGGYYEQYF. V is TRBV10-3 and J is TRBJ2-7; TRBD1 matches at 10 bases. Germline lookup yields CDR1 ENHRY and CDR2 SYGVKD. The CDR3 runs to 16 residues. V lost 2 bases, J lost 3 bases, and 7 bases stayed unmatched.

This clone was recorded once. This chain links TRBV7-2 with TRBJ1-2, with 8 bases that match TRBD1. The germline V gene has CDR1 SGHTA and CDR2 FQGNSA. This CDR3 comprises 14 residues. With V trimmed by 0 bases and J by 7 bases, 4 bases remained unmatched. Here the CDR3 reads CASSLAQGAGGYTF. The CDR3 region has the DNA TGTGCCAGCAGCTTAGCTCAGGGGGCCGGTGGCTACACCTTC.

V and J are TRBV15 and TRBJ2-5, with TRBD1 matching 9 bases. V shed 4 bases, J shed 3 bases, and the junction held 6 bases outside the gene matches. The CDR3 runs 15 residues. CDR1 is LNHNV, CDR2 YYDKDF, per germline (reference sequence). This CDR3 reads CATSTDRGWEETQYF. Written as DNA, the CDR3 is TGTGCCACCAGCACGGACAGGGGTTGGGAAGAGACCCAGTACTTC.

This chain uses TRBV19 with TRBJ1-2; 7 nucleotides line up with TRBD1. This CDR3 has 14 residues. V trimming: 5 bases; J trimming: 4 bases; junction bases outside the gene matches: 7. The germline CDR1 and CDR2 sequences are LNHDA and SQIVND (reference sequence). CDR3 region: CASSRQGQSYGYTF. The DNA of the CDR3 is TGTGCCAGTAGTCGACAGGGACAAAGCTATGGCTACACCTTC. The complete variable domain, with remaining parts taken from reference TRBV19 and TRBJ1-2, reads DGGITQSPKYLFRKEGQNVTLSCEQNLNHDAMYWYRQDPGQGLRLIYYSQIVNDFQKGDIAEGYSVSREKKESFPLTVTSAQKNPTAFYLCASSRQGQSYGYTFGSGTRLTVV.

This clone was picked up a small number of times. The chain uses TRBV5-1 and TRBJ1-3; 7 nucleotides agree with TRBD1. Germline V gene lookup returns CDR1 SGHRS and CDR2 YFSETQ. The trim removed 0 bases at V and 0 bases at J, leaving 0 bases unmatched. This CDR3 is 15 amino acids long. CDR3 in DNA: TGCGCCAGCAGCTTGGACAGGGGCTCTGGAAACACCATATATTTT. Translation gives CASSLDRGSGNTIYF.

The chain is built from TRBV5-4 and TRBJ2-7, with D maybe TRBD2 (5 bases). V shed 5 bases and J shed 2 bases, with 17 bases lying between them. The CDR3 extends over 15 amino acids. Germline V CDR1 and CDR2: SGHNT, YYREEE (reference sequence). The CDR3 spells CASRSDGIYTYEQYF. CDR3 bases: TGTGCCAGCAGATCGGACGGGATTTATACCTACGAGCAGTACTTC.

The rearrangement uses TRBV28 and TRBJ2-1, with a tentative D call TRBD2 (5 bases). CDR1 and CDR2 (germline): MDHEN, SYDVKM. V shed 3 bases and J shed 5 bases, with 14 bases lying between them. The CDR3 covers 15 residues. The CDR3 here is CASSFLASSDNEQFF. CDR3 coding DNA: TGTGCCAGCAGTTTTTTGGCTAGCAGTGACAATGAGCAGTTCTTC.

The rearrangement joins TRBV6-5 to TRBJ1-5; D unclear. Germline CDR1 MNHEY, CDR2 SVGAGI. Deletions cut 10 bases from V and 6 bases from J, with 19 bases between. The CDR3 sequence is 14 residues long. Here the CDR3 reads CATSPSSPSQPQHF. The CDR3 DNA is TGTGCCACGTCCCCCTCATCCCCGAGTCAGCCCCAGCATTTT.

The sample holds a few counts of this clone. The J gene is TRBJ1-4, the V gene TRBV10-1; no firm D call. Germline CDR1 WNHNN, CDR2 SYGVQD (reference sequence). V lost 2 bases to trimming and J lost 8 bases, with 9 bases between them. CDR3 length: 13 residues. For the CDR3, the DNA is TGCGCCAGCAGTGAGGGCCCCCTGGAAAAACTGTTTTTT. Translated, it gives CASSEGPLEKLFF.

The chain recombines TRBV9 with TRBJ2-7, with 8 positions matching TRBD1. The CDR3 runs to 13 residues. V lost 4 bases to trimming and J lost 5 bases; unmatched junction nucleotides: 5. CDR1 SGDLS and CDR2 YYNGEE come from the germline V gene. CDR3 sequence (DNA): TGTGCCAGCAGCCTGGGACAGGAAAACGAGCAGTACTTC. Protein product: CASSLGQENEQYF.

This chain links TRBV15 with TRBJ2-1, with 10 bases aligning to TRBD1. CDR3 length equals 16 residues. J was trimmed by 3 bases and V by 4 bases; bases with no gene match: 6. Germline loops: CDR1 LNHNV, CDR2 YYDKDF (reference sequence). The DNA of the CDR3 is TGTGCCACCAGCAAGACCGGGACAGGGGACTACAATGAGCAGTTCTTC. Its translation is CATSKTGTGDYNEQFF.

The CDR3 protein is CASSRNRVNTEAFF. The CDR3 DNA is TGTGCCAGCAGTCGGAACAGGGTGAACACTGAAGCTTTCTTT. The genes are TRBV4-2 and TRBJ1-1, with TRBD1 as a possible D gene (6 bases). V lost 6 bases and J lost 0, with 11 bases in between. Germline V gene sequence: CDR1 LGHNA, CDR2 YNFKEQ. The CDR3 spans 14 residues.

The CDR3 sequence: CASSLGPRPQYF. In nucleotides, the CDR3 is TGCGCCAGCAGCTTGGGCCCGCGGCCCCAGTACTTC. This sequence joins TRBV5-1 and TRBJ2-5; D is unresolved. The CDR3 length is 12 residues. The V gene's germline CDR1 is SGHRS and CDR2 YFSETQ. With 0 bases removed from V and 9 bases from J, the gap between germline ends came to 9 bases.

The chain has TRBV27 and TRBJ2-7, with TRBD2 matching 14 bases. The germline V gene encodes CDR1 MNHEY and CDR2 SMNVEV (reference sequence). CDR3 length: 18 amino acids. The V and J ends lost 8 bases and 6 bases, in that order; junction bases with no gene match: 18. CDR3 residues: CASLPGHLLGLAGAEQYF. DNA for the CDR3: TGTGCCAGCCTACCGGGACACTTATTGGGACTAGCGGGAGCCGAGCAGTACTTC.

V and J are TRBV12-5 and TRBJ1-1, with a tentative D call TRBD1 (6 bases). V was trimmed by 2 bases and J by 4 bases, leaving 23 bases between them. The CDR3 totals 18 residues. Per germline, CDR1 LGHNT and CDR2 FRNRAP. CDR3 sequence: CASGLSRGAFGGGTEAFF. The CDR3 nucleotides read TGTGCTAGTGGTTTGTCGCGGGGGGCGTTTGGAGGTGGCACTGAAGCTTTCTTT.

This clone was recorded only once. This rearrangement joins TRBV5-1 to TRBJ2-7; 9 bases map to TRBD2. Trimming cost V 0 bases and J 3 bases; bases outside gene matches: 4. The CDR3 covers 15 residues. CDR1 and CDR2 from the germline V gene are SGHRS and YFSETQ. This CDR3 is CASSLVPSGNYEQYF. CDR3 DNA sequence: TGCGCCAGCAGCTTGGTCCCTAGCGGGAACTACGAGCAGTACTTC.

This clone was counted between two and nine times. The CDR3 DNA is TGTGCCAGCAGTCCCACGGTTGTAGCGGGAGTCACCTACGAGCAGTACTTC. Amino acid sequence: CASSPTVVAGVTYEQYF. The chain recombines TRBV6-6 with TRBJ2-7, with 9 bases matching TRBD2. The CDR3 totals 17 residues. Germline V gene lookup returns CDR1 MNHNY and CDR2 SVGAGI (reference sequence). Germline trimming cut 5 bases from V and 2 bases from J; bases unmatched to any gene: 13.

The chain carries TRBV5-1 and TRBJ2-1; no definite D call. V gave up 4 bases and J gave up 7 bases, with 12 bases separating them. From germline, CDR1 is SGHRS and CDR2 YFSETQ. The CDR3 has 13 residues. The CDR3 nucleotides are TGCGCCAGCAGCCAATCGAGCCGAAATGAGCAGTTCTTC. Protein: CASSQSSRNEQFF.

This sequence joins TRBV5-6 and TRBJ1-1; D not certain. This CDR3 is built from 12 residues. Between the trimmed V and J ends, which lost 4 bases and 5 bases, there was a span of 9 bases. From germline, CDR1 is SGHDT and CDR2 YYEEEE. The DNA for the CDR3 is TGTGCCAGCAGCCTAGTAGGAACTGAAGCTTTCTTT. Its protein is CASSLVGTEAFF.

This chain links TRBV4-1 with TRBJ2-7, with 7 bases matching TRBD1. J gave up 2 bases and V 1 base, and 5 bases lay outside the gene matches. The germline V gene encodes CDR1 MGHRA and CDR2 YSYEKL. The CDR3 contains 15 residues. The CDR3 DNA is TGCGCCAGCAGCCAAGTTTCGGGACAGACCTACGAGCAGTACTTC. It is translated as CASSQVSGQTYEQYF.